The 2 T cell receptor beta chains below all came from one sample that was sequenced in a study of metastatic and nonmetastatic thyroid tumors. Via MiXCR, TCRdb re-called the PCR reads. The data show around 70,000 clones, with roughly a sixth seen just once and 9.5% to 15% held by the top ten. Patients had received no treatment of any kind before thyroid surgery. The sample taken for sequencing was blood. These receptors came from a female donor with papillary thyroid cancer or a benign thyroid nodule (not recorded which). Some clones in this sample may be carry-over from other donors' samples.

This clone has just a few counts. The chain is built from TRBV6-1 and TRBJ1-5, with 9 positions matching TRBD1. CDR1 is MNHNS, CDR2 SASEGT, per germline. The CDR3 loop spans 14 amino acids. V lost 6 bases to trimming and J lost 4 bases; unmatched junction nucleotides: 4. Here the CDR3 DNA reads TGTGCCAGCAGAGAGGGACAGGGAAATCAGCCCCAGCATTTT. This gives the protein CASREGQGNQPQHF.

This clone has ten or more counts. This rearrangement joins TRBV3-1 to TRBJ1-2; D unclear. Germline assignment: CDR1 LGHDT and CDR2 YNNKEL (reference sequence). Trimming took 1 base from V and 5 from J, leaving 5 bases between them. The CDR3 consists of 12 residues. CDR3 region: CASSQVPYGYTF. The CDR3 region has the DNA TGTGCCAGCAGCCAAGTTCCTTATGGCTACACCTTC.